This T cell receptor beta chain was sequenced in a study of T cells in localized non-small cell lung cancer. The data were produced by immunoSEQ multiplex PCR, yet TCRdb's version contains in-frame clones alone and is incomplete. The profile covers 50,000 to 75,000 clones, with about 90% appearing a single time and under 25% taken by the ten largest. The CDR3 is made up of 13 amino acids. The germline V gene encodes CDR1 KGHSH and CDR2 LQKENI. Trimming cost V 4 bases and J 5 bases; bases outside gene matches: 3. The chain combines TRBV18 with TRBJ2-5; 8 bases fit TRBD1. The specimen was peripheral blood, collected before any cancer treatment. This receptor was taken from a man between 40 and 70 years old with stage I squamous cell lung carcinoma. The CDR3 DNA reads as TGTGCCAGCTCACTGGACAGGGACGAGACCCAGTACTTC. Translating gives CASSLDRDETQYF.